This is a list of T cell receptor beta chains from one sample in a study of T cell responses to AZD1222 COVID-19 vaccine. Only in-frame clones appear in the TCRdb table, and some are missing; sequencing was by immunoSEQ multiplex PCR. This table has some 180,000 clones, nearly 95% appearing once. This specimen consisted of peripheral blood, obtained 28 days after the second AZD1222 dose. Receptors were obtained from an adult who received the AZD1222 COVID-19 vaccine. Each CDR3 is given with its conserved first and last residue. The D gene is left open where the match is weak.

J gene | V gene | D gene | CDR3 protein | CDR3 DNA
TRBJ2-3 | TRBV18 | TRBD2 | CASSPALSGPGGDTQYF | TGTGCCAGCTCACCAGCCCTCTCTGGGCCGGGGGGGGATACGCAGTATTTT
TRBJ2-1 | TRBV6-2/TRBV6-3 | TRBD2 | CASSPSSGLAGGSSYNEQFF | TGTGCCAGCAGCCCCAGCTCAGGACTAGCGGGGGGAAGCTCCTACAATGAGCAGTTCTTC
TRBJ1-2 | TRBV4-3 | - | CASSQDRPFMNRRNYGYTF | TGCGCCAGCAGCCAAGATCGGCCGTTCATGAACAGGCGAAACTATGGCTACACCTTC
TRBJ1-5 | TRBV27 | - | CASSPRVGEGNQPQHF | TGTGCCAGCAGCCCCAGGGTAGGGGAGGGCAATCAGCCCCAGCATTTT
TRBJ2-2 | TRBV12-3/TRBV12-4 | - | CASSKDITGELFF | TGTGCCAGCAGCAAGGACATTACCGGGGAGCTGTTTTTT
TRBJ2-2 | TRBV5-1 | - | CASSYLGTLNTGELFF | TGCGCCAGCAGCTACCTCGGGACTTTGAACACCGGGGAGCTGTTTTTT
TRBJ2-1 | TRBV19 | - | CASSPNTGPGEQFF | TGTGCCAGTAGCCCTAACACAGGTCCCGGTGAGCAGTTCTTC
TRBJ2-1 | TRBV7-3 | TRBD2 | CASSSGLAVEQFF | TGTGCCAGCAGCTCGGGACTAGCGGTTGAGCAGTTCTTC
TRBJ2-7 | TRBV11-3 | - | CASSLGGGIDSYEQYF | TGTGCCAGCAGCTTAGGGGGCGGGATAGACTCCTACGAGCAGTACTTC
TRBJ1-2 | TRBV5-1 | - | CASSPNRDTHGYTF | TGCGCCAGCAGCCCCAACCGGGACACCCATGGCTACACCTTC
TRBJ2-5 | TRBV7-2 | TRBD2 | CASTPTAGARTQYF | TGTGCCAGCACCCCGACGGCGGGAGCTCGGACCCAGTACTTC
TRBJ2-7 | TRBV5-8 | - | CASSLTDNEQYF | TGTGCCAGCAGCTTGACCGACAACGAGCAGTACTTC
TRBJ2-3 | TRBV6-5 | - | CASSYPGTDTQYF | TGTGCCAGCAGTTACCCAGGCACAGATACGCAGTATTTT
TRBJ1-4 | TRBV5-8 | TRBD1 | CASSSDREWEKLFF | TGTGCCAGCAGTTCGGACAGGGAGTGGGAAAAACTGTTTTTT
TRBJ2-3 | TRBV30 | - | CAWSVAAGTDTQYF | TGTGCCTGGAGTGTTGCGGCAGGCACAGATACGCAGTATTTT
TRBJ1-2 | TRBV5-6 | - | CASSGVGTRTYGYTF | TGTGCCAGCAGCGGTGTGGGGACCCGGACCTATGGCTACACCTTC
TRBJ1-1 | TRBV12-3/TRBV12-4 | TRBD1 | CASSGQGDTEAFF | TGTGCCAGCAGTGGACAGGGCGACACTGAAGCTTTCTTT
TRBJ2-6 | TRBV13 | - | CASSSKQTTSPMGANVLTF | TGTGCCAGCAGCTCGAAGCAGACTACCTCCCCGATGGGGGCCAACGTCCTGACTTTC